This T cell receptor (beta chain) was sequenced during a study of T cells in Graves' hyperthyroidism and ophthalmopathy. The blood sample dates from first hyperthyroidism diagnosis, preceding any ophthalmopathy symptoms. Out of over 7.5 ml of fresh peripheral blood came the PBMCs. Trimming took off 3 bases at V and 2 bases at J, with 12 bases between the two ends. The V gene's germline CDR1 is SGHDT and CDR2 YYEEEE. This CDR3 region has 15 residues. TCR beta CDR3 regions were amplified from RNA. The HTBI primer set was used in a first-round RT-PCR of the TCR CDR3. TCRdb re-called the multiplex PCR reads with MiXCR, one entry per CDR3 protein. The sample holds under 450,000 distinct CDR3 sequences; 13% are singletons and the top ten take under 25%.

The gene calls are TRBV5-6 and TRBJ2-1; D not certain. The sequencing sample was made of blood. The clonotype comes from a man between 25 and 39 years old with Graves' hyperthyroidism that later progressed to Graves' ophthalmopathy. This chain's CDR3 is CASSSEVVPYNEQFF. The CDR3 DNA is TGTGCCAGCAGCTCCGAAGTGGTCCCCTACAATGAGCAGTTCTTC.